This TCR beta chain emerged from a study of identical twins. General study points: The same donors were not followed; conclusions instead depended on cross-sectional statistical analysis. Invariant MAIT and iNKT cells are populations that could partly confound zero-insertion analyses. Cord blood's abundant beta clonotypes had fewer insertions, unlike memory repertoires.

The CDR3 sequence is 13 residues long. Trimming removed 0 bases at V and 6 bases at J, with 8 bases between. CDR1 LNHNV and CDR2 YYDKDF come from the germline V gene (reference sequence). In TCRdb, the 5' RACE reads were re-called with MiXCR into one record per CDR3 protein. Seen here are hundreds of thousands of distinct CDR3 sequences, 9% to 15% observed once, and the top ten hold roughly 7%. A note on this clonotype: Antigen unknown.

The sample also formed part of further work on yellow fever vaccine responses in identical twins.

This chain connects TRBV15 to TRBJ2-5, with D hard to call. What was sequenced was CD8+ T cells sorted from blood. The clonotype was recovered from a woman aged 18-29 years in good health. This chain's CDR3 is CATSRDSGQTQYF. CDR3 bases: TGTGCCACCAGCAGAGATTCTGGTCAGACCCAGTACTTC.